This T cell receptor (beta chain) stems from a study of shared clonotypes between healthy human individuals. Study context: CD4 naive cells filled three plates per donor, CD4 memory three, CD8 naive two and CD8 memory one.

Deep level was the assay's run setting. Some clones are missing from TCRdb's copy, which holds only in-frame ones; the method was immunoSEQ multiplex PCR. Of over 2 million clones listed, roughly 92% are singletons. The J segment lost 5 bases and the V segment lost 1 base, leaving 4 bases of the junction unmatched. This CDR3 contains 15 residues. CDR1 is GTSNPN and CDR2 is SVGIG in the germline V gene (reference sequence). This sequence joins TRBV30 and TRBJ2-3; 12 nucleotides line up with TRBD2. The source material was naive CD4+ T cells from PBMCs. Subset indicated: CD45RA+ positively selected. The clonotype originates from a man between 18 and 35 years old in good health. Some clones in this sample may be carry-over from other donors' samples. CDR3 loop: CAWSGTSGTQDTQYF. CDR3 coding DNA: TGTGCCTGGAGTGGGACTAGCGGGACTCAAGATACGCAGTATTTT.